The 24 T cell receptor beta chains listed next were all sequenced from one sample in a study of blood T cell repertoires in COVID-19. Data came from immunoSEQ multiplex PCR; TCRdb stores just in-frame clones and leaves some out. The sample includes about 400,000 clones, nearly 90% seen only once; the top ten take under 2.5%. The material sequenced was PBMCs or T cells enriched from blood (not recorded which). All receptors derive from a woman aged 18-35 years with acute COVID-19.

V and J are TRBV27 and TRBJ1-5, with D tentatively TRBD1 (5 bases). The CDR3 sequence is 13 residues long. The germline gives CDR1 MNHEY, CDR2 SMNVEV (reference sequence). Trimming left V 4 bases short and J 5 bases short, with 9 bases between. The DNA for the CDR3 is TGTGCCAGCAGTTCGGGACTTTATCAGCCCCAGCATTTT. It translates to CASSSGLYQPQHF.

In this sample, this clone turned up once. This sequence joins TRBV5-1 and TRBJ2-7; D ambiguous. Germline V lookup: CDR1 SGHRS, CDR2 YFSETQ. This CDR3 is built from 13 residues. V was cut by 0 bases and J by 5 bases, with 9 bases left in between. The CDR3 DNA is TGCGCCAGCAGCTTGGGGCAGGCCCACGAGCAGTACTTC. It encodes CASSLGQAHEQYF.

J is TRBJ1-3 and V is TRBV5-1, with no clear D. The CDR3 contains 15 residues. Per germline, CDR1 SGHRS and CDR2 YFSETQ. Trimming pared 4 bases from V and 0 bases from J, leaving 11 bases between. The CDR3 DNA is TGCGCCAGCAGCACCCACAGTGACTCTGGAAACACCATATATTTT. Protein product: CASSTHSDSGNTIYF.

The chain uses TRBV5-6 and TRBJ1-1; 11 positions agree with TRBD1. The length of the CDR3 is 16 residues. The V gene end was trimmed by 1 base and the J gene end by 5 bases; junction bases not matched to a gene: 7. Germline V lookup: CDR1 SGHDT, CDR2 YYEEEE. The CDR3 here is CASSLITGTGGTEAFF. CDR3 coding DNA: TGTGCCAGCAGCTTGATAACCGGGACAGGGGGAACTGAAGCTTTCTTT.

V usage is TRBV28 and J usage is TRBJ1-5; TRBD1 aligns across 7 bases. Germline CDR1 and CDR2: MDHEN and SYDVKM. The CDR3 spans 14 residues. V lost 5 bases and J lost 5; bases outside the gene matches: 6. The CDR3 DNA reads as TGTGCCAGCAGTATGACAGGGATTGATCAGCCCCAGCATTTT. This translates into CASSMTGIDQPQHF.

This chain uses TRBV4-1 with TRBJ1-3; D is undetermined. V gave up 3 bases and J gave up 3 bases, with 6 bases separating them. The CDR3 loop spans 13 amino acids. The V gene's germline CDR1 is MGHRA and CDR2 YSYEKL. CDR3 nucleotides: TGCGCCAGCAGCCAGACACTTGGAAACACCATATATTTT. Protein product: CASSQTLGNTIYF.

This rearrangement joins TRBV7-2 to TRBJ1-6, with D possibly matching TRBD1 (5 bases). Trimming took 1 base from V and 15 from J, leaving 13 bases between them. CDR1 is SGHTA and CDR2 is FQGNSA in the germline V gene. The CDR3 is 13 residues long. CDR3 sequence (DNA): TGTGCCAGCAGCTTAGATGAGGGGAGGCTCCTCCACTTT. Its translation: CASSLDEGRLLHF.

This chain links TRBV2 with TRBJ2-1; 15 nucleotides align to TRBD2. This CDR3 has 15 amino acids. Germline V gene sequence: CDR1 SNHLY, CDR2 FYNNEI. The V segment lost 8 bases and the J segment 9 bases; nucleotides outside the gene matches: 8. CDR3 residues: CASRTSGGALSEQFF. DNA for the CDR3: TGTGCCAGCCGGACTAGCGGGGGGGCGCTGAGTGAGCAGTTCTTC.

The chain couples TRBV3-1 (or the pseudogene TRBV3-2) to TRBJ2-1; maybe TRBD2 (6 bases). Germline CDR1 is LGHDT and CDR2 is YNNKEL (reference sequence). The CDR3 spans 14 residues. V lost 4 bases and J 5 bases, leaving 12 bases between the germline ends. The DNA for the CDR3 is TGTGCCAGCAGCCCGCTGAAGCGGGACAATGAGCAGTTCTTC. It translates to CASSPLKRDNEQFF.

The CDR3 nucleotides are TGTGCCAGCAGCTTAACGGCAGGAGGCTCCTACGAGCAGTACTTC. Translated, it gives CASSLTAGGSYEQYF. The chain uses TRBV7-2 and TRBJ2-7, with D perhaps matching TRBD2 (5 bases). V lost 2 bases and J lost 0, with 11 bases in between. Germline V gene sequence: CDR1 SGHTA, CDR2 FQGNSA. CDR3 length equals 15 residues.

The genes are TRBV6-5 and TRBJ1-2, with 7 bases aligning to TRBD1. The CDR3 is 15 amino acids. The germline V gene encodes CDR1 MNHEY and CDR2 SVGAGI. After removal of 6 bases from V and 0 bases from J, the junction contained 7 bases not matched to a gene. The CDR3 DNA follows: TGTGCCAGCAGGCCTGGGACAGTTGCTAACTATGGCTACACCTTC. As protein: CASRPGTVANYGYTF.

The CDR3 DNA follows: TGTGCCAGCAGCTTGGAGGAGGGATCACCCCTCCACTTT. Translating gives CASSLEEGSPLHF. The chain employs TRBV7-9 and TRBJ1-6, with no clear D. This CDR3 contains 13 residues. Germline loops: CDR1 SEHNR, CDR2 FQNEAQ (reference sequence). Trimming left V 3 bases short and J 10 bases short, with 10 bases between.

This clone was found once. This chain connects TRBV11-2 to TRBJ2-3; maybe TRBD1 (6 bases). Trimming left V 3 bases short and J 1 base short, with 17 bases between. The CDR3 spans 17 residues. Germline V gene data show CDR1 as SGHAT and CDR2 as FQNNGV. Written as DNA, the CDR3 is TGTGCCAGCAGCTTTATACAGGGAATGCGGGGCACAGATACGCAGTATTTT. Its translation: CASSFIQGMRGTDTQYF.

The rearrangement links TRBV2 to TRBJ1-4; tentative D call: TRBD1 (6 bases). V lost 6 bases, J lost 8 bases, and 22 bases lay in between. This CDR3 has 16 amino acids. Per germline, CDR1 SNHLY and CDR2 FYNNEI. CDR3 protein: CASRAVQGRAGEKLFF. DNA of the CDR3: TGTGCCAGCAGGGCGGTACAGGGCCGAGCTGGCGAAAAACTGTTTTTT.

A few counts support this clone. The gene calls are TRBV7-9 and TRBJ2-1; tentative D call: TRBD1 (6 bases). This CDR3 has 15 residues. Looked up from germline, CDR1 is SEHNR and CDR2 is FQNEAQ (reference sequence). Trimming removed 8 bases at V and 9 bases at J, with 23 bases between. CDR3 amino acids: CASASSKDRLGEQFF. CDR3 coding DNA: TGTGCCAGCGCCTCGAGTAAGGACAGATTAGGTGAGCAGTTCTTC. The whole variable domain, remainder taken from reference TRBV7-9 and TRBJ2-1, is DTGVSQNPRHKITKRGQNVTFRCDPISEHNRLYWYRQTLGQGPEFLTYFQNEAQLEKSRLLSDRFSAERPKGSFSTLEIQRTEQGDSAMYLCASASSKDRLGEQFFGPGTRLTVL.

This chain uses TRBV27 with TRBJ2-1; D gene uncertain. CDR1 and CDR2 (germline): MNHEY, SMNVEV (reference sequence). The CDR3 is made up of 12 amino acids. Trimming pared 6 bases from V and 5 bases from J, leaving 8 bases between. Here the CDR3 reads CASSPTNNEQFF. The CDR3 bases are TGTGCCAGCAGCCCCACAAACAATGAGCAGTTCTTC.

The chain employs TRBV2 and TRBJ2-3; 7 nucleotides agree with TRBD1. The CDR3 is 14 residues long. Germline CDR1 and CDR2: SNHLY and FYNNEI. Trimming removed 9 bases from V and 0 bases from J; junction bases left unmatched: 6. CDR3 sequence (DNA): TGTGCCAGTTCGACAGGGCCTAGCACAGATACGCAGTATTTT. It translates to CASSTGPSTDTQYF. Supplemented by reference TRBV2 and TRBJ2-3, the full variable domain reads EPEVTQTPSHQVTQMGQEVILRCVPISNHLYFYWYRQILGQKVEFLVSFYNNEISEKSEIFDDQFSVERPDGSNFTLKIRSTKLEDSAMYFCASSTGPSTDTQYFGPGTRLTVL.

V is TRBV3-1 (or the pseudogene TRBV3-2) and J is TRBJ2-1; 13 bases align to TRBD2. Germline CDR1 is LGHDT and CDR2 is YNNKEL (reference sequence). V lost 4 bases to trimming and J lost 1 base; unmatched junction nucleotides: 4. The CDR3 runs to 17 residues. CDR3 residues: CASSLLAGGPSYNEQFF. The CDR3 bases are TGTGCCAGCAGCCTACTAGCGGGAGGGCCGTCCTACAATGAGCAGTTCTTC.

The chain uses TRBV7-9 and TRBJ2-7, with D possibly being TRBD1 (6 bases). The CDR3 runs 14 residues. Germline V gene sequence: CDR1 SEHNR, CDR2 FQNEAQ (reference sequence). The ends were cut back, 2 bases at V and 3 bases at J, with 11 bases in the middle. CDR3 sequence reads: CASSLIGGYYEQYF. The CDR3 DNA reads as TGTGCCAGCAGCTTAATTGGGGGCTACTACGAGCAGTACTTC.

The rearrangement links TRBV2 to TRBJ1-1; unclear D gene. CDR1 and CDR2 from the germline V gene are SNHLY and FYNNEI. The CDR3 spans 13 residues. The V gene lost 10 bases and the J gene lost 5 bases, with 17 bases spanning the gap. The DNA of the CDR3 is TGTGCCATTAAAAAGAGGGTTCGGACTGAAGCTTTCTTT. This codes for CAIKKRVRTEAFF.

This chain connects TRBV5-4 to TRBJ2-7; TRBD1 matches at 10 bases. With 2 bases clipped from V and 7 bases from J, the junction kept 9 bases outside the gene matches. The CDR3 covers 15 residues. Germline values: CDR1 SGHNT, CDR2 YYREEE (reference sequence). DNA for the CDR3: TGTGCCAGCAGCTTAGGGACAGGGGTCTCTGGAGAGCAGTACTTC. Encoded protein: CASSLGTGVSGEQYF.

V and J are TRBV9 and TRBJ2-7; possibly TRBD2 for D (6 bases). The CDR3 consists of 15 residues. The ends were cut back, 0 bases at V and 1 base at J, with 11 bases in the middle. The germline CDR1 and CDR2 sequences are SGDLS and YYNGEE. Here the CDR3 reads CASSVAMGGSYEQYF. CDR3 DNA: TGTGCCAGCAGCGTAGCCATGGGGGGTTCCTACGAGCAGTACTTC. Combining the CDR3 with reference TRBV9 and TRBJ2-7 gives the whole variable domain DSGVTQTPKHLITATGQRVTLRCSPRSGDLSVYWYQQSLDQGLQFLIQYYNGEERAKGNILERFSAQQFPDLHSELNLSSLELGDSALYFCASSVAMGGSYEQYFGPGTRLTVT.

The CDR3 sequence: CATSSDRGANSPLHF. In DNA, the CDR3 is TGTGCCACCAGCAGTGACAGGGGGGCCAATTCACCCCTCCACTTT. The chain has TRBV15 and TRBJ1-6; 9 bases are shared with TRBD1. Unmatched junction bases numbered 4, after V lost 3 bases and J lost 7 bases. The germline V gene encodes CDR1 LNHNV and CDR2 YYDKDF (reference sequence). This CDR3 has 15 residues.

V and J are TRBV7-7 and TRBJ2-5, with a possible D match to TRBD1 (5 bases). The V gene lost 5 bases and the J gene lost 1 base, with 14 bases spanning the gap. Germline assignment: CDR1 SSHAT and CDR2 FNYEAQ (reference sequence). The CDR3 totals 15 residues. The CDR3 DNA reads TGTGCCAGCAGCCAAAGCCAGGGTCGCCAAGAGACCCAGTACTTC. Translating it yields CASSQSQGRQETQYF.